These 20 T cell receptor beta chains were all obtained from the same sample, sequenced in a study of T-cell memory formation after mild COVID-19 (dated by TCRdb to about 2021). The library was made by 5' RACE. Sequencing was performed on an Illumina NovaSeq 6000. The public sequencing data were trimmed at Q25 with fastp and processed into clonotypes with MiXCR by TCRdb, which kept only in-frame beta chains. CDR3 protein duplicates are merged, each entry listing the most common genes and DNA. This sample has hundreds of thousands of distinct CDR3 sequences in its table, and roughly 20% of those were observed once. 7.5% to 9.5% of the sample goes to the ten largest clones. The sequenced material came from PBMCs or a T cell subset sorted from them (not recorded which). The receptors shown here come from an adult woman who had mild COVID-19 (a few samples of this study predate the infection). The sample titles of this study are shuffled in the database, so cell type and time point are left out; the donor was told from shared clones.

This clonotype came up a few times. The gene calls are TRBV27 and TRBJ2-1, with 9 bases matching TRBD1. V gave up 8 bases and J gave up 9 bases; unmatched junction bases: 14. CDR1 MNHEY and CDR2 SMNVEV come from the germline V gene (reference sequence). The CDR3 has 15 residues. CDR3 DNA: TGTGCCAGCCTAAGGGGCGGGACAGGGACGGGTGAGCAGTTCTTC. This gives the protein CASLRGGTGTGEQFF.

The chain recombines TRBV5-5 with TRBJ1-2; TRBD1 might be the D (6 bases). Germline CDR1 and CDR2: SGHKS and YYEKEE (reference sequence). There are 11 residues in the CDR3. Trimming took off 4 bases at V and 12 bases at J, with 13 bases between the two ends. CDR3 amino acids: CASSLRTVNTF. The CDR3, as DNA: TGTGCCAGCAGCCTCCGGACAGTTAACACCTTC.

CDR3 sequence (DNA): TGTGCCAGCAGCCAAGGGACATCCAGCACTGAAGCTTTCTTT. This sequence encodes CASSQGTSSTEAFF. The V gene is TRBV4-2, the J gene TRBJ1-1, with D maybe TRBD1 (5 bases). Germline CDR1 reads LGHNA; CDR2 reads YNFKEQ. Trimming took 1 base from V and 4 from J, leaving 10 bases between them. The CDR3 runs to 14 residues.

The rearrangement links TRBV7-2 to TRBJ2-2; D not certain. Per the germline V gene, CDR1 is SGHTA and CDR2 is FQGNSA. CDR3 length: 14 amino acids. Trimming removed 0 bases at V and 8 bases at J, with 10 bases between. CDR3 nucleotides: TGTGCCAGCAGCTTAGCGCTGGTGGTAGGGGAGCTGTTTTTT. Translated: CASSLALVVGELFF. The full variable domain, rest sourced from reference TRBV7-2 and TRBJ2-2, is GAGVSQSPSNKVTEKGKDVELRCDPISGHTALYWYRQSLGQGLEFLIYFQGNSAPDKSGLPSDRFSAERTGGSVSTLTIQRTQQEDSAVYLCASSLALVVGELFFGEGSRLTVL.

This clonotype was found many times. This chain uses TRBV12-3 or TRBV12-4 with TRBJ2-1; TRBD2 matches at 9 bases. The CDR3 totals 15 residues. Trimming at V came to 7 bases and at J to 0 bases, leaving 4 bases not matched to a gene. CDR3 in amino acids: CASTLTSGSYNEQFF. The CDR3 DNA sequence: TGTGCCAGCACCTTGACTAGCGGCTCCTACAATGAGCAGTTCTTC.

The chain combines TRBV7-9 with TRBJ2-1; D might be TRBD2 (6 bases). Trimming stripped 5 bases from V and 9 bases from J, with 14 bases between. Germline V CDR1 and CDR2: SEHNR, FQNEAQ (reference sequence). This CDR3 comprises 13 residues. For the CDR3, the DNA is TGTGCCAGCAGCGCGCCTAGCGTCCGTGAGCAGTTCTTC. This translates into CASSAPSVREQFF.

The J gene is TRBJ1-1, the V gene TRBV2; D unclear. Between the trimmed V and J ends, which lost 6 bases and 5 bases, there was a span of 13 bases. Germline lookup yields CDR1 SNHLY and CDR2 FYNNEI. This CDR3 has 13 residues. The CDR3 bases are TGTGCCAGCAGCAGGATCGGGAGGACTGAAGCTTTCTTT. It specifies CASSRIGRTEAFF.

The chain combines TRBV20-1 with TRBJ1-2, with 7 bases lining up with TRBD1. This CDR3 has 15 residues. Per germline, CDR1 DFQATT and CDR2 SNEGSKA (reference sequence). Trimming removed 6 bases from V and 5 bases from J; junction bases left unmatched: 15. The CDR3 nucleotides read TGCAGTGCCAAAGACAGGGTCTCGAACCAGTATGGCTACACCTTC. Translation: CSAKDRVSNQYGYTF.

CDR3 loop: CASSLVTYSSYEQYF. The CDR3 nucleotides are TGTGCCAGCAGCTTAGTTACTTACTCCTCCTACGAGCAGTACTTC. The chain employs TRBV5-6 and TRBJ2-7; D uncertain. Looked up from germline, CDR1 is SGHDT and CDR2 is YYEEEE. V was clipped by 2 bases and J by 0 bases, with 12 bases between them. This CDR3 has 15 amino acids. The whole variable domain, filled in from reference TRBV5-6 and TRBJ2-7, reads DAGVTQSPTHLIKTRGQQVTLRCSPKSGHDTVSWYQQALGQGPQFIFQYYEEEERQRGNFPDRFSGHQFPNYSSELNVNALLLGDSALYLCASSLVTYSSYEQYFGPGTRLTVT.

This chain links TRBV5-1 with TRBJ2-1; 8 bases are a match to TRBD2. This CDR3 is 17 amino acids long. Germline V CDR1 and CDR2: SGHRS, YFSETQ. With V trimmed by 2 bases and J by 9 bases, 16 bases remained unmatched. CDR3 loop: CASSFLNGLAGTSEQFF. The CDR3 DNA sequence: TGCGCCAGCAGCTTCCTCAACGGACTAGCAGGGACAAGTGAGCAGTTCTTC.

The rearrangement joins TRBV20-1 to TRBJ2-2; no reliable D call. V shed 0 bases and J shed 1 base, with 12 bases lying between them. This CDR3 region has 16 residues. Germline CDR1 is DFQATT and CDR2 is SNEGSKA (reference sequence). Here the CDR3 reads CSARDPGSLNTGELFF. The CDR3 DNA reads TGCAGTGCTAGAGACCCCGGTAGCCTGAACACCGGGGAGCTGTTTTTT.

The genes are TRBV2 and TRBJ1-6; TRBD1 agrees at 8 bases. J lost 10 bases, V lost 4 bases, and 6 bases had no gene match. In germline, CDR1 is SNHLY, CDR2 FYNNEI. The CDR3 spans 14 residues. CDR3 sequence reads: CASSAGGVLSPLHF. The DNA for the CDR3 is TGTGCCAGCAGTGCAGGGGGCGTTCTCTCACCCCTCCACTTT.

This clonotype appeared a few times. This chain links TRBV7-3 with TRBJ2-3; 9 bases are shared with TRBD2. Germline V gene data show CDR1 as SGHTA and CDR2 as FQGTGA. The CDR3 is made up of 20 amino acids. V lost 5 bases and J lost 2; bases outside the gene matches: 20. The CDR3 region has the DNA TGTGCCAGCAGCCCCCGCCTAGCGGGAAGGGGCGGTGCGTCCACAGATACGCAGTATTTT. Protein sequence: CASSPRLAGRGGASTDTQYF.

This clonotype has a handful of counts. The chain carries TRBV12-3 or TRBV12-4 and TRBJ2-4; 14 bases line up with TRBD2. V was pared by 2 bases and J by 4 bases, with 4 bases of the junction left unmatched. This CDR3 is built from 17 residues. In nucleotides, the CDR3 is TGTGCCAGCAGTTTACCCCGGACTAGCGGGGGGAAAAACATTCAGTACTTC. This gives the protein CASSLPRTSGGKNIQYF.

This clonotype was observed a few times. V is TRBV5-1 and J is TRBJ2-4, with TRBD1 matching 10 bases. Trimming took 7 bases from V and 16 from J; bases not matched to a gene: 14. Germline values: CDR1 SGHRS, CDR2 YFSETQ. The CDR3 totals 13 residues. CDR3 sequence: CASGYGDRGDIYF. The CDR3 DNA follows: TGCGCCAGCGGGTACGGGGACAGGGGAGATATTTACTTC.

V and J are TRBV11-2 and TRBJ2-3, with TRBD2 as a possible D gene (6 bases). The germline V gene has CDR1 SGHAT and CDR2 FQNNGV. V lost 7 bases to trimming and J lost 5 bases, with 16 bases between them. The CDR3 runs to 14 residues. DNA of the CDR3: TGTGCCAGCATCTCCTCCTTCGGGGGAGATACGCAGTATTTT. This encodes CASISSFGGDTQYF.

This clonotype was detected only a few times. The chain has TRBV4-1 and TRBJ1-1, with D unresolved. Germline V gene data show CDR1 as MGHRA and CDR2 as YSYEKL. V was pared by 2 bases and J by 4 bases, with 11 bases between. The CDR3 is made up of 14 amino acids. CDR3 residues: CASSQQTLSTEAFF. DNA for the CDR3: TGCGCCAGCAGCCAACAGACATTGTCCACTGAAGCTTTCTTT.

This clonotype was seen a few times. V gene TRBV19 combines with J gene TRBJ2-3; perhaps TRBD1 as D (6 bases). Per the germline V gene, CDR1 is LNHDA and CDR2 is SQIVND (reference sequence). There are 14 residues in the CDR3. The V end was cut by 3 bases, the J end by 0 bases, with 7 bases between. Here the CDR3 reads CASSMGASTDTQYF. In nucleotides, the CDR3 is TGTGCCAGTAGTATGGGGGCCAGCACAGATACGCAGTATTTT.

CDR3 protein: CASTLGGQETQYF. The CDR3 DNA sequence: TGCGCCAGCACGCTCGGGGGTCAAGAGACCCAGTACTTC. The chain uses TRBV5-1 and TRBJ2-5; a possible D gene is TRBD2 (6 bases). V was cut by 6 bases and J by 2 bases, with 11 bases left in between. Germline V gives CDR1 SGHRS, CDR2 YFSETQ. The CDR3 is made up of 13 amino acids.

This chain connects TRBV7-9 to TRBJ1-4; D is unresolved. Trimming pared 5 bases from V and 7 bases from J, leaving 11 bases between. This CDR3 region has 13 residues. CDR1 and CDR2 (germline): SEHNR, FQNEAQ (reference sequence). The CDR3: CASSPEIGEKLFF. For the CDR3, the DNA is TGTGCCAGCAGCCCCGAGATCGGTGAAAAACTGTTTTTT.